Following are 10 T cell receptor beta chains from one sample sequenced in a study of T-cell reconstitution after alpha-beta-depleted transplantation in children. TCRbeta library construction was performed incorporating unique molecular identifiers. Via MiXCR, TCRdb re-called the PCR reads, giving one row per CDR3 protein. The sample has over 300,000 distinct CDR3 sequences, around 10% seen once. This material consisted of PBMCs from the stem cell graft donor, taken from the stem cell graft. These receptors were collected from a human donor who donated a stem cell graft to a child with acute lymphoblastic leukemia.

This clonotype was counted between two and nine times. The chain links TRBV2 to TRBJ2-1, with D unresolved. The germline CDR1 and CDR2 sequences are SNHLY and FYNNEI. The CDR3 loop spans 15 amino acids. V was shortened by 2 bases and J by 0 bases, with 8 bases between the two germline ends. In DNA, the CDR3 is TGTGCCAGCAGTGAATTGGTCGGCTCCTACAATGAGCAGTTCTTC. It specifies CASSELVGSYNEQFF.

This clonotype was observed at least ten times. CDR3 in amino acids: CASSPQGETQYF. The DNA for the CDR3 is TGCGCCAGCAGCCCGCAGGGGGAGACCCAGTACTTC. The chain is built from TRBV4-1 and TRBJ2-5, with D tentatively TRBD1 (6 bases). The CDR3 extends over 12 amino acids. V dropped 4 bases and J dropped 5 bases, with 8 bases sitting between them. The germline V gene has CDR1 MGHRA and CDR2 YSYEKL.

The chain links TRBV29-1 to TRBJ2-7, with D perhaps TRBD1 (5 bases). This CDR3 has 13 residues. The ends were cut back, 7 bases at V and 5 bases at J, with 18 bases in the middle. Per the germline V gene, CDR1 is SQVTM and CDR2 is ANQGSEA. In DNA, the CDR3 is TGCAGCGGTGGTGGTGGGGCCAGGGACGAGCAGTACTTC. Translating gives CSGGGGARDEQYF.

The J gene is TRBJ2-5, the V gene TRBV4-1; 9 nucleotides align to TRBD2. Germline assignment: CDR1 MGHRA and CDR2 YSYEKL. The CDR3 has 16 amino acids. Germline trimming cut 5 bases from V and 5 bases from J; bases unmatched to any gene: 12. The CDR3 bases are TGCGCCAGCAGCAATTCGGGCGCGGGGGGGTCGGAGACCCAGTACTTC. Translation gives CASSNSGAGGSETQYF.

V usage is TRBV4-2 and J usage is TRBJ1-5; D might be TRBD1 (6 bases). CDR3 length equals 15 residues. From germline, CDR1 is LGHNA and CDR2 YNFKEQ. Trimming shortened V by 3 bases and J by 3 bases, and 12 bases separated the two germline ends. CDR3 sequence reads: CASSQGEGDNQPQHF. The DNA for the CDR3 is TGTGCCAGCAGCCAGGGAGAGGGGGACAATCAGCCCCAGCATTTT.

This clonotype was detected ten times or more. The rearrangement joins TRBV5-1 to TRBJ2-7; 7 nucleotides align to TRBD1. Germline V lookup: CDR1 SGHRS, CDR2 YFSETQ. The trim removed 4 bases at V and 2 bases at J, leaving 3 bases unmatched. The CDR3 extends over 13 amino acids. CDR3 DNA sequence: TGCGCCAGCAGCCTAGACAGGGCCTACGAGCAGTACTTC. It encodes CASSLDRAYEQYF.

This clonotype was seen a few times. This chain links TRBV27 with TRBJ2-1; 8 positions agree with TRBD2. The trim removed 8 bases at V and 8 bases at J, leaving 17 bases unmatched. This CDR3 comprises 16 residues. CDR1 MNHEY and CDR2 SMNVEV come from the germline V gene (reference sequence). Here the CDR3 reads CASGTAPGLEVDEQFF. DNA of the CDR3: TGTGCCAGCGGAACCGCCCCGGGACTAGAGGTAGATGAGCAGTTCTTC.

J is TRBJ1-4 and V is TRBV9, with a tentative D call TRBD1 (5 bases). Trimming cost V 0 bases and J 3 bases, with 9 bases left between them. The V gene's germline CDR1 is SGDLS and CDR2 YYNGEE. The CDR3 contains 15 residues. In DNA, the CDR3 is TGTGCCAGCAGCGTAGAAGGGGCCTCTAATGAAAAACTGTTTTTT. This sequence encodes CASSVEGASNEKLFF.

This clonotype was detected a few times. The CDR3 DNA follows: TGCGCCAGCAGCCAAGATCCAGGTCACGCGCAGTACTTC. It is translated as CASSQDPGHAQYF. V usage is TRBV4-3 and J usage is TRBJ2-7; unclear D gene. Germline lookup yields CDR1 LGHNA and CDR2 YSLEER. This CDR3 spans 13 amino acids. Trimming removed 0 bases from V and 9 bases from J, with 12 bases in between.

As regards this clonotype: A much bigger clone sits one base away, suggesting this may be a read error. The chain uses TRBV20-1 and TRBJ2-7; 7 bases fit TRBD2. Trimming cost V 3 bases and J 2 bases; bases outside gene matches: 4. CDR3 length equals 13 residues. CDR1 and CDR2 from the germline V gene are DFQATT and SNEGSKA (reference sequence). CDR3: CSASRGDPYEQYF. The CDR3 DNA reads TGCAGTGCTAGTCGGGGGGATCCCTACGAGCAGTACTTC.